This note documents a single T cell receptor beta chain sequence. No antigen is known for it. This sample is part of a study of cytomegalovirus exposure and HLA in healthy donors. Points from the study as a whole: When analyzed later, a missense DCLRE1C variant was found to be linked to TCR beta V- and J-gene trimming. The listing of roughly 160 TCR beta chains classed them as cytomegalovirus-associated.

PCR used 60 Vbeta primers and 13 Jbeta primers. Sequenced by immunoSEQ multiplex PCR; TCRdb stores in-frame clones only, minus some. The sample data list 50,000 or so clones. CDR1 is MNHNS, CDR2 SASEGT, per germline. The CDR3 spans 13 residues. J gave up 8 bases and V 7 bases, and 5 bases lay outside the gene matches. Sample: PBMCs. The sequence was collected from a man aged 40-50 years in good health and CMV-seropositive. This chain connects TRBV6-1 to TRBJ1-3, with TRBD1 matching 10 bases. The chain's CDR3 is CASIWDRGDTIYF. The CDR3 nucleotides read TGTGCCAGCATCTGGGACAGGGGCGACACCATATATTTT.